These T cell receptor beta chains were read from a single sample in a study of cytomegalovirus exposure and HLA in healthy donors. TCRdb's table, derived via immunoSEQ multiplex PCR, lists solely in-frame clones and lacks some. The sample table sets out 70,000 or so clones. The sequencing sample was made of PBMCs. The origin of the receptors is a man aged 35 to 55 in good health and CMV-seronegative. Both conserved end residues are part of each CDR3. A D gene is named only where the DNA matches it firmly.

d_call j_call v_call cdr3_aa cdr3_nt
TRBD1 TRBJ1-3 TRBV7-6 CASSTRQGANSGNTIYF TGTGCCAGCAGCACCAGACAGGGCGCAAACTCTGGAAACACCATATATTTT
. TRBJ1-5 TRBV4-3 CASSQDPQGSRNQPQHF TGCGCCAGCAGCCAAGATCCCCAGGGGAGTAGGAATCAGCCCCAGCATTTT
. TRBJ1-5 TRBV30 CAWSVSSGNQPQHF TGTGCCTGGAGTGTATCGTCAGGCAATCAGCCCCAGCATTTT
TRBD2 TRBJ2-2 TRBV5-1 CATKLAGGPAGELFF TGCGCCACCAAACTAGCGGGGGGGCCTGCGGGGGAGCTGTTTTTT
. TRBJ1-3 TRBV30 CAWIPYGINSGNTIYF TGTGCCTGGATTCCTTACGGGATTAACTCTGGAAACACCATATATTTT
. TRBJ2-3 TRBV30 CASRPLTVYPTDTQYF TGTGCCTCCCGACCACTAACGGTCTACCCCACAGATACGCAGTATTTT
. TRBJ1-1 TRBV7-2 CASSPRGKGTEAFF TGTGCCAGCAGCCCAAGGGGGAAAGGCACTGAAGCTTTCTTT
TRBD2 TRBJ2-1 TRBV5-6 CASSLWTSWRHSPNEQFF TGTGCCAGCAGCTTGTGGACTAGTTGGAGGCACTCCCCCAATGAGCAGTTCTTC
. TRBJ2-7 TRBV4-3 CASSQEPTDRGLSYEQYF TGCGCCAGCAGCCAAGAGCCTACTGATCGCGGCCTCTCCTACGAGCAGTACTTC
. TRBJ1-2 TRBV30 CAWSAQQGNTF TGTGCCTGGAGTGCTCAACAGGGCAACACCTTC
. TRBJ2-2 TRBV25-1 CASSGARGRTGELFF TGTGCCAGCAGTGGGGCTCGAGGGCGCACCGGGGAGCTGTTTTTT
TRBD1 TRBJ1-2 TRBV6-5 CASSYGPGGDYGCTF TGTGCCAGCAGTTACGGACCAGGGGGCGACTATGGCTGCACCTTC
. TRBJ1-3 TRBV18 CASSPQSNSGNTIYF TGTGCCAGCTCACCCCAATCTAACTCTGGAAACACCATATATTTT
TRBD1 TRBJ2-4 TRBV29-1 CSVEGLEGQGVNIQYF TGCAGCGTTGAAGGCCTTGAGGGACAGGGTGTAAACATTCAGTACTTC
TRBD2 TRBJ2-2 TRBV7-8 CASSPRLGTSGANTGELFF TGTGCCAGCAGCCCTAGGCTCGGGACTAGCGGGGCGAACACCGGGGAGCTGTTTTTT
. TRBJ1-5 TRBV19 CASSKLAGYANQPQHF TGTGCCAGTAGTAAGTTAGCGGGGTATGCCAATCAGCCCCAGCATTTT
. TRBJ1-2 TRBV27 CASSSHTGSQANYGYTF TGTGCCAGCAGTTCCCATACAGGTTCCCAAGCTAACTATGGCTACACCTTC
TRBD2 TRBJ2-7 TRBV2 CASSSRGLASATIYEQYF TGTGCCAGCAGCTCGAGAGGACTAGCTTCAGCCACGATTTACGAGCAGTACTTC
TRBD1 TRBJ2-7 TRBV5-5 CASSRRTGNYEQYF TGTGCCAGCAGCCGCCGGACAGGGAACTACGAGCAGTACTTC
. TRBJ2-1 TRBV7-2 CASSLSDSSYNEQFF TGTGCCAGCAGCTTATCTGACTCTTCGTACAATGAGCAGTTCTTC
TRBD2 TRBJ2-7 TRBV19 CASSIVLAGGPYEQYF TGTGCCAGTAGTATAGTACTAGCGGGCGGGCCCTACGAGCAGTACTTC
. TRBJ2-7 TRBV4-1 CASSPYVGVSYEQYF TGCGCCAGCAGCCCGTACGTGGGAGTCTCCTACGAGCAGTACTTC
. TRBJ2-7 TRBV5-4 CASSLPGLSSYEQYF TGTGCCAGCAGCTTGCCGGGACTTTCTTCCTACGAGCAGTACTTC
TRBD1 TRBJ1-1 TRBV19 CASRSQVPGQGASPENTEAFF TGTGCCAGTAGGTCCCAGGTCCCGGGACAGGGGGCTTCCCCTGAGAACACTGAAGCTTTCTTT
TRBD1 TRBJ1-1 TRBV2 CASRTGAEAFF TGTGCCAGCAGGACAGGGGCTGAAGCTTTCTTT
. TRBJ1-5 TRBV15 CATSSGQISQPQHF TGTGCCACCAGCAGCGGACAGATTAGTCAGCCCCAGCATTTT
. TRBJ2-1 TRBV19 CASSEGDDRLIDGNEQFF TGTGCCAGTAGCGAGGGGGATGATCGGCTCATTGACGGGAATGAGCAGTTCTTC
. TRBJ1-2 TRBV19 CASSLRLANYGYTF TGTGCCAGTAGTTTGAGATTGGCTAACTATGGCTACACCTTC
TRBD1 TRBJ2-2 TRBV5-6 CASSPLGMTGDTGELFF TGTGCCAGCAGCCCTCTTGGAATGACAGGGGACACCGGGGAGCTGTTTTTT
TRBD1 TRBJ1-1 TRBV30 CAWSIGQGSTEAFF TGTGCCTGGAGTATAGGACAGGGGAGCACTGAAGCTTTCTTT
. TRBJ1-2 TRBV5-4 CASSRGADYGYTF TGTGCCAGCAGCCGTGGTGCGGACTATGGCTACACCTTC
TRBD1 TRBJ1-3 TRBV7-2 CASSENRGLGNTIYF TGTGCCAGCAGCGAAAACAGGGGGCTTGGAAACACCATATATTTT
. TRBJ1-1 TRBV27 CASSLRWGGGTEAFF TGTGCCAGCAGTCTAAGATGGGGGGGAGGTACTGAAGCTTTCTTT
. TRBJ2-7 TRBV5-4 CASSLSGTLSYEQYF TGTGCCAGCAGCTTGTCCGGGACACTTTCCTACGAGCAGTACTTC
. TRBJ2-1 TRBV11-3 CASSAGRTPNNEQFF TGTGCCAGCAGCGCGGGGCGGACACCAAACAATGAGCAGTTCTTC
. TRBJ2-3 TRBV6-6 CASRATEDTQYF TGTGCCAGCAGGGCAACGGAGGATACGCAGTATTTT
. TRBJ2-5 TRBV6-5 CASSYSPGEYQETQYF TGTGCCAGCAGTTACTCTCCAGGGGAGTACCAAGAGACCCAGTACTTC
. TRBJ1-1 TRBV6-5 CASTGRLNTEAFF TGTGCCAGCACTGGGCGACTGAACACTGAAGCTTTCTTT
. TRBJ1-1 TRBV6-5 CASRRETGANTEAFF TGTGCCAGCAGACGCGAGACAGGAGCTAACACTGAAGCTTTCTTT
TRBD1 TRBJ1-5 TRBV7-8 CASSPNRGGNQPKHF TGTGCCAGCAGCCCAAACAGGGGTGGCAATCAGCCCAAGCATTTT
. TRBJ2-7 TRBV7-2 CASSLDSPGVPHEQYF TGTGCCAGCAGCTTAGATTCTCCGGGAGTCCCCCACGAGCAGTACTTC
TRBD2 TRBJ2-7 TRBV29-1 CSVEGTGTSGRLSYEQYF TGCAGCGTTGAAGGTACCGGGACTAGCGGGAGACTCTCCTACGAGCAGTACTTC
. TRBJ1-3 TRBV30 CAWSVRVSGNTIYF TGTGCCTGGAGTGTACGGGTCTCTGGAAACACCATATATTTT
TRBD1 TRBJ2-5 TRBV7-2 CASSPQGAGETQYF TGTGCCAGCAGCCCGCAGGGGGCCGGGGAGACCCAGTACTTC
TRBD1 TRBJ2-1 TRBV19 CASSTRDRGWAYNEQFF TGTGCCAGTAGCACCCGGGACAGGGGGTGGGCCTACAATGAGCAGTTCTTC
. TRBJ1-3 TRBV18 CASSSIPDSSGNTIYF TGTGCCAGCTCGTCCATTCCTGACAGCTCTGGAAACACCATATATTTT
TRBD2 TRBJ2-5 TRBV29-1 CSTVPSGGNQETQYF TGCAGCACCGTCCCTAGCGGGGGGAACCAAGAGACCCAGTACTTC
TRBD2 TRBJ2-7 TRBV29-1 CSVEGGLAGRPYF TGCAGCGTTGAGGGCGGACTAGCGGGGCGTCCGTACTTC
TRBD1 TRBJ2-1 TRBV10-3 CAISESGAIQGDYNEQFF TGTGCCATCAGTGAGTCGGGGGCGATACAGGGGGACTACAATGAGCAGTTCTTC